This TCR beta chain was recorded in a study of shared clonotypes between healthy human individuals. V lost 6 bases, J lost 0 bases, and 12 bases lay in between. Germline V gives CDR1 SGHVS, CDR2 FQNEAQ. The CDR3 totals 15 residues. Assay: immunoSEQ multiplex PCR; the TCRdb copy retains only in-frame clones and omits some. Counted here are about 610,000 clones, approximately 97% occurring once; the ten biggest clones make up 0.045% to 0.07%. The donors, all of them Caucasian adults, lived in Nashville, Tennessee. The chain joins TRBV7-8 to TRBJ1-5; tentatively, D is TRBD1 (5 bases). Input material: naive CD4+ T cells sorted from blood. Subset specified: CD45RA+ positively selected. The source is a woman aged 25 to 45 in good health. This CDR3 is CASRQGTYSNQPQHF. The CDR3 DNA reads TGTGCCAGCAGGCAGGGCACCTATAGCAATCAGCCCCAGCATTTT.